Only a few counts were recorded for the clone carrying this T cell receptor (beta chain). The data stem from a study of OX40 agonist ivuxolimab in advanced cancers. Study-wide background: It was permissible to have had prior anti-PD-1, anti-PD-L1 or anti-CTLA-4 therapy, and more than 30% had some.

The germline V gene encodes CDR1 SGHRS and CDR2 YFSETQ. The CDR3 runs to 15 residues. The J segment lost 5 bases and the V segment lost 0 bases, leaving 5 bases of the junction unmatched. Any history of autoimmune disease or systemic immunosuppression disqualified patients. Generated by immunoSEQ multiplex PCR, the TCRdb table keeps only in-frame clones and is missing some. The repertoire holds about 61,000 clones, with roughly 80% as singletons. This chain links TRBV5-1 with TRBJ2-1; the match to TRBD1 covers 7 bases. The clonotype comes from an adult with an advanced solid tumor such as melanoma, head and neck, liver or kidney cancer. Sample: CD4+ or CD8+ T cells sorted from blood, taken in a trial of the OX40 agonist ivuxolimab. CDR3: CASSLAGQSDNEQFF. In nucleotides, the CDR3 is TGCGCCAGCAGCTTGGCGGGACAGTCCGACAATGAGCAGTTCTTC.